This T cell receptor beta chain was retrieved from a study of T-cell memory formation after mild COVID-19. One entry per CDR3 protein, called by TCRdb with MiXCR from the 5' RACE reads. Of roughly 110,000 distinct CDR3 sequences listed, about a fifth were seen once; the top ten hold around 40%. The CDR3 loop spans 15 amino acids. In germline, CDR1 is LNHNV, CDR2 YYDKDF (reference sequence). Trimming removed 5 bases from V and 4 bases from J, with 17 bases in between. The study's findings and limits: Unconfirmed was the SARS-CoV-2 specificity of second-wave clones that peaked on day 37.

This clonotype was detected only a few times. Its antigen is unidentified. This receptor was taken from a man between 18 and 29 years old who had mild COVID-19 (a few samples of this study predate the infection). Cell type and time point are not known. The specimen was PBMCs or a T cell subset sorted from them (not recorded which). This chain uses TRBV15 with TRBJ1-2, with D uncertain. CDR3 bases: TGTGCCACCAGCGCCCGGGTTAAACGAGGCTATGGCTACACCTTC. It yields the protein CATSARVKRGYGYTF.